This entry lists 6 T cell receptor beta chains sequenced from one sample in a study of blood T cell repertoires in COVID-19. This table comes from immunoSEQ multiplex PCR, and its TCRdb copy is limited to in-frame clones, with some not included. The sample has about 83,000 clones, about 82% seen once. Sequenced material: peripheral blood. These receptors all come from an elderly woman with acute or convalescent COVID-19.

The chain recombines TRBV27 with TRBJ1-2; perhaps TRBD1 as D (5 bases). Between the trimmed V and J ends, which lost 5 bases and 3 bases, there was a span of 16 bases. This CDR3 contains 15 residues. CDR1 is MNHEY and CDR2 is SMNVEV in the germline V gene (reference sequence). CDR3 loop: CASSIRLPTDYGYTF. CDR3 in DNA: TGTGCCAGCAGTATCAGACTCCCGACAGACTATGGCTACACCTTC.

The rearrangement uses TRBV11-2 and TRBJ1-4; 10 nucleotides align to TRBD1. The CDR3 contains 16 residues. The germline V gene encodes CDR1 SGHAT and CDR2 FQNNGV. V trimming: 1 base; J trimming: 8 bases; junction bases outside the gene matches: 7. In nucleotides, the CDR3 is TGTGCCAGCAGCTTAGTTCTTGACAGGGGGCACGAAAAACTGTTTTTT. Translation: CASSLVLDRGHEKLFF.

The chain couples TRBV11-3 to TRBJ2-7; possibly TRBD1 for D (6 bases). CDR1 is SGHNT and CDR2 is YENEEA in the germline V gene. Trimming stripped 5 bases from V and 0 bases from J, with 14 bases between. The CDR3 spans 15 residues. CDR3 sequence reads: CASSRDTPPSYEQYF. Written as DNA, the CDR3 is TGTGCCAGCAGCCGGGACACTCCTCCCTCCTACGAGCAGTACTTC.

This clone occurred once. This chain connects TRBV19 to TRBJ1-5; D not certain. CDR3 size: 15 residues. The V end lost 0 bases, the J end lost 2 bases, and 8 bases lay between the germline ends. In germline, CDR1 is LNHDA, CDR2 SQIVND (reference sequence). CDR3 region: CASSIEDWGNQPQHF. The CDR3 DNA is TGTGCCAGTAGTATAGAAGACTGGGGCAATCAGCCCCAGCATTTT.

Regarding this clone: Other nucleotide sequences in the sample specify the same CDR3. The chain links TRBV6-5 to TRBJ1-2; TRBD1 is a possible D gene (5 bases). V was clipped by 3 bases and J by 4 bases, with 6 bases between them. The CDR3 length is 12 residues. CDR1 is MNHEY and CDR2 is SVGAGI in the germline V gene. The CDR3 coding sequence is TGTGCCAGCAGTTATAGGGGCTATGGCTACACCTTC. Residues: CASSYRGYGYTF.

The rearrangement links TRBV21-1 to TRBJ1-3; the table's D call, TRBD1, has no DNA check behind it. TRBV21-1 is tagged as a pseudogene. The CDR3 is 15 amino acids. CDR3 region: CASSNRTGAGNTIYF. The CDR3 DNA sequence: TGTGCCAGCAGCAATCGGACAGGCGCTGGAAACACCATATATTTT.